Listed below are T cell receptor beta chains from one sample, sequenced in a study of T cell responses to AZD1222 COVID-19 vaccine. The table came from immunoSEQ multiplex PCR; TCRdb's copy has only in-frame clones and leaves some out. The data hold fewer than 120,000 clones, with 70% to 90% observed a single time. The specimen comprised peripheral blood, sampled on day 0 of AZD1222 vaccination. All receptors derive from an adult in good health. Both conserved end residues are part of each CDR3. D genes are given only for firm matches.

16	TRBV7-2	.	TRBJ2-7	CASSLAGTVSSYEQYF	TGTGCCAGCAGCTTAGCCGGGACGGTTAGCTCCTACGAGCAGTACTTC
14	TRBV25-1	TRBD1	TRBJ1-1	CASMDRDRNTEAFF	TGTGCCAGCATGGACCGGGACAGGAACACTGAAGCTTTCTTT
15	TRBV13	.	TRBJ2-3	CASSLERGSTDTQYF	TGTGCCAGCAGCTTAGAGAGAGGAAGCACAGATACGCAGTATTTT
11	TRBV7-9	.	TRBJ2-7	CASMGTYEQYF	TGTGCCAGCATGGGGACCTACGAGCAGTACTTC
13	TRBV29-1	.	TRBJ1-3	CSVDSNSGNTIYF	TGCAGCGTTGATTCCAACTCTGGAAACACCATATATTTT
15	TRBV9	TRBD2	TRBJ2-7	CASSVGAGGTYEQYF	TGTGCCAGCAGCGTAGGCGCGGGAGGCACCTACGAGCAGTACTTC
16	TRBV6-5	.	TRBJ1-2	CASSYWGSAANYGYTF	TGTGCCAGCAGTTACTGGGGCAGTGCTGCTAACTATGGCTACACCTTC
14	TRBV28	TRBD1	TRBJ1-2	CASKTGGPNYGYTF	TGTGCCAGCAAAACAGGGGGCCCTAACTATGGCTACACCTTC
15	TRBV7-2	.	TRBJ1-2	CASSLAPDISYGYTF	TGTGCCAGCAGCTTAGCTCCTGACATATCTTATGGCTACACCTTC
13	TRBV3-1/TRBV3-2	.	TRBJ2-7	CASSQDGQREQYF	TGTGCCAGCAGCCAAGATGGGCAGCGGGAGCAGTACTTC
16	TRBV7-9	TRBD1	TRBJ1-1	CASSPHTTGANTEAFF	TGTGCCAGCAGCCCCCACACGACAGGGGCGAACACTGAAGCTTTCTTT
14	TRBV29-1	.	TRBJ2-1	CSSTLRLIYNEQFF	TGCAGCAGTACCCTCCGGCTCATCTACAATGAGCAGTTCTTC
16	TRBV10-1	.	TRBJ2-7	CASRQALRLNLRGQYF	TGCGCCAGCCGCCAGGCCCTGAGACTCAACCTACGAGGGCAGTACTTC
12	TRBV11-2	.	TRBJ2-1	CASSPLTGEQFF	TGTGCCAGCAGCCCGCTTACGGGTGAGCAGTTCTTC
15	TRBV7-2	.	TRBJ1-5	CASSLDYGSSQPQHF	TGTGCCAGCAGCTTAGATTATGGAAGTAGTCAGCCCCAGCATTTT
15	TRBV9	TRBD1	TRBJ1-2	CASSVAEGASAGYTF	TGTGCCAGCAGCGTAGCTGAGGGGGCATCGGCTGGCTACACCTTC
15	TRBV10-1	TRBD1	TRBJ2-7	CASSESRQGWDEQYF	TGCGCCAGCAGTGAGTCTCGACAGGGATGGGACGAGCAGTACTTC